This entry features one T cell receptor beta chain sequence. This record belongs to a study of blood T cell repertoires in COVID-19. Study summary: Specimens from acute and convalescent COVID-19 originated in the United States, Italy and Spain. The cDNA or gDNA used as material had been derived from T cells, B-cell-depleted T cells, or PBMCs.

Original handling: Using reference gene primer amplification, nucleated cell counts were estimated. Sequencing used immunoSEQ multiplex PCR; TCRdb keeps in-frame clones, though not all of them. V, J and clone size derive from that table, while D and trimming were established from the DNA sequence. The sample lists roughly 24,000 clones; around 90% were seen once. Germline CDR1 and CDR2: SGHTS and YDEGEE. This CDR3 has 14 residues. Deletions cut 3 bases from V and 4 bases from J, with 10 bases between. Material for sequencing was peripheral blood. The source of this sequence is a woman in her 70s with active COVID-19. The V gene is TRBV5-8, the J gene TRBJ1-4; maybe TRBD1 (6 bases). CDR3 residues: CASSYRDINEKLFF. The CDR3 DNA sequence: TGTGCCAGCAGCTACCGGGACATTAATGAAAAACTGTTTTTT. Drawing the rest from reference TRBV5-8 and TRBJ1-4, the complete variable domain is EAGVTQSPTHLIKTRGQQATLRCSPISGHTSVYWYQQALGLGLQFLLWYDEGEERNRGNFPPRFSGRQFPNYSSELNVNALELEDSALYLCASSYRDINEKLFFGSGTQLSVL.